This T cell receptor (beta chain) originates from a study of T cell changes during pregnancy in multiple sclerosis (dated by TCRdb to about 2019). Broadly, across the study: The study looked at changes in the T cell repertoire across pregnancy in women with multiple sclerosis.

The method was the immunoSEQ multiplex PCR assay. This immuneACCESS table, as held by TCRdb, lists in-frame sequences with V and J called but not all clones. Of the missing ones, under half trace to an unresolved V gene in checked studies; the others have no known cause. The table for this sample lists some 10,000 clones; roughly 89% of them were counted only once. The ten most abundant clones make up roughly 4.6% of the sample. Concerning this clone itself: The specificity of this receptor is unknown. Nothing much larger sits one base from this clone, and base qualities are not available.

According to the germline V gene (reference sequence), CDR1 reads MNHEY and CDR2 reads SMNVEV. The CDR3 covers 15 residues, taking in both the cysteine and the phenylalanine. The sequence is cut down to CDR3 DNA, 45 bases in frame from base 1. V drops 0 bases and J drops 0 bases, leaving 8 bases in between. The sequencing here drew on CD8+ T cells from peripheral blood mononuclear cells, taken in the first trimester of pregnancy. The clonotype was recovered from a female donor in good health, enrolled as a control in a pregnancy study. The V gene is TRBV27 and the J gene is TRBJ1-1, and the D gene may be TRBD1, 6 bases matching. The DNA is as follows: TGTGCCAGCAGTTTATCGCCAGGGGTGAACACTGAAGCTTTCTTT. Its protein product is CASSLSPGVNTEAFF.